Below, 30 T cell receptor beta chains from the same sample are listed, as sequenced in a study of OX40 agonist ivuxolimab in advanced cancers. Data came from immunoSEQ multiplex PCR; TCRdb stores just in-frame clones and leaves some out. This sample has more than 75,000 clones, with roughly 80% found just once. The sample consisted of CD4+ or CD8+ T cells sorted from blood, taken in a trial of the OX40 agonist ivuxolimab. Source of these receptors: an adult with an advanced solid tumor such as melanoma, head and neck, liver or kidney cancer.

The V call is TRBV14, the J call TRBJ2-3; the D is unclear. The CDR3 contains 14 residues. V was pared by 4 bases and J by 2 bases, with 10 bases between. Germline values: CDR1 SGHDN, CDR2 FVKESK. CDR3 in amino acids: CASSRMQNTDTQYF. The CDR3 bases are TGTGCCAGCAGCCGGATGCAAAACACAGATACGCAGTATTTT. Based on the CDR3 plus reference TRBV14 and TRBJ2-3, the full variable domain is EAGVTQFPSHSVIEKGQTVTLRCDPISGHDNLYWYRRVMGKEIKFLLHFVKESKQDESGMPNNRFLAERTGGTYSTLKVQPAELEDSGVYFCASSRMQNTDTQYFGPGTRLTVL.

The genes are TRBV6-6 and TRBJ1-6; D not resolved. With 5 bases removed from V and 10 bases from J, the gap between germline ends came to 15 bases. This CDR3 contains 14 residues. Germline CDR1 MNHNY, CDR2 SVGAGI (reference sequence). Here the CDR3 DNA reads TGTGCCAGCAGTCTTGGTGGCCTGGGGTCACCCCTCCACTTT. As protein: CASSLGGLGSPLHF.

This clone was observed a few times. The rearrangement joins TRBV12-1 to TRBJ1-2. TRBV12-1 is an annotated pseudogene. CDR3 size: 14 residues. The CDR3 DNA is TGTGCCAGCAGCGCACCACTACGGGACTCTGGCTACACCTTC. This encodes CASSAPLRDSGYTF.

V and J are TRBV2 and TRBJ2-7, with 8 bases fitting TRBD1. This CDR3 has 13 amino acids. CDR1 SNHLY and CDR2 FYNNEI come from the germline V gene. Trimming took 7 bases from V and 3 from J; bases not matched to a gene: 5. The CDR3 DNA reads TGTGCCAGCAAGGACAGGGCAAGCTACGAGCAGTACTTC. Its translation: CASKDRASYEQYF.

This clone came up once. The V call is TRBV14, the J call TRBJ1-2; tentative D call: TRBD1 (5 bases). The CDR3 covers 13 residues. In germline, CDR1 is SGHDN, CDR2 FVKESK. Deletions cut 0 bases from V and 3 bases from J, with 5 bases between. The CDR3 coding sequence is TGTGCCAGCAGCCAAGAACAGGACTATGGCTACACCTTC. It codes for CASSQEQDYGYTF.

The chain uses TRBV6-1 and TRBJ1-5; D is undetermined. V was pared by 0 bases and J by 0 bases, with 9 bases between. This CDR3 has 16 residues. Germline assignment: CDR1 MNHNS and CDR2 SASEGT. The CDR3 bases are TGTGCCAGCAGTGAAGCGGGAGGCCTTAGCAATCAGCCCCAGCATTTT. Its translation: CASSEAGGLSNQPQHF.

The chain combines TRBV7-2 with TRBJ2-1, with D maybe TRBD2 (5 bases). In germline, CDR1 is SGHTA, CDR2 FQGNSA. This CDR3 comprises 16 residues. V was pared by 3 bases and J by 2 bases, with 14 bases between. The CDR3 protein is CASSFDWIGTYNEQFF. The CDR3 DNA reads as TGTGCCAGCAGCTTCGACTGGATCGGGACCTACAATGAGCAGTTCTTC.

This chain uses TRBV6-1 with TRBJ2-1, with 7 positions matching TRBD1. V lost 3 bases and J lost 3; bases outside the gene matches: 5. The CDR3 sequence is 15 residues long. CDR1 MNHNS and CDR2 SASEGT come from the germline V gene. CDR3 in DNA: TGTGCCAGCAGTGAGGGGCCAGGGGGCTACAATGAGCAGTTCTTC. Translating it yields CASSEGPGGYNEQFF.

This clone has just one count. The chain employs TRBV6-1 and TRBJ2-7; 9 bases are a match to TRBD1. This CDR3 comprises 15 residues. Germline CDR1 and CDR2: MNHNS and SASEGT. Trimming cost V 4 bases and J 4 bases; bases outside gene matches: 8. This CDR3 reads CASSANPGQGYEQYF. For the CDR3, the DNA is TGTGCCAGCAGTGCCAACCCGGGACAGGGTTACGAGCAGTACTTC.

V and J are TRBV2 and TRBJ1-6; tentatively, D is TRBD1 (5 bases). The ends were cut back, 0 bases at V and 7 bases at J, with 10 bases in the middle. The CDR3 has 15 residues. Germline V lookup: CDR1 SNHLY, CDR2 FYNNEI. The chain's CDR3 is CASSEAQWGNSPLHF. The CDR3 bases are TGTGCCAGCAGTGAAGCGCAATGGGGGAATTCACCCCTCCACTTT.

The chain employs TRBV14 and TRBJ1-4; no definite D call. Germline CDR1 and CDR2: SGHDN and FVKESK. CDR3 length: 13 residues. V was cut by 1 base and J by 4 bases, with 4 bases left in between. Here the CDR3 reads CASSQGFNEKLFF. For the CDR3, the DNA is TGTGCCAGCAGCCAAGGGTTTAATGAAAAACTGTTTTTT.

The chain recombines TRBV11-2 with TRBJ2-7, with a tentative D call TRBD2 (6 bases). The CDR3 has 13 amino acids. V was shortened by 3 bases and J by 2 bases, with 8 bases between the two germline ends. Germline loops: CDR1 SGHAT, CDR2 FQNNGV. The CDR3 is CASSLAGTYEQYF. CDR3 DNA sequence: TGTGCCAGCAGCTTGGCGGGAACCTACGAGCAGTACTTC.

CDR3 loop: CASSLRQNTDTQYF. CDR3 DNA: TGTGCCAGCAGCTTAAGACAGAACACAGATACGCAGTATTTT. The chain uses TRBV7-8 and TRBJ2-3; a possible D gene is TRBD1 (5 bases). V lost 2 bases, J lost 2 bases, and 8 bases lay in between. Germline loops: CDR1 SGHVS, CDR2 FQNEAQ. There are 14 residues in the CDR3.

This clone was observed a single time. The chain is built from TRBV12-5 and TRBJ2-3; 12 bases line up with TRBD2. CDR1 LGHNT and CDR2 FRNRAP come from the germline V gene. CDR3 length: 17 residues. V lost 1 base to trimming and J lost 5 bases; unmatched junction nucleotides: 7. The chain's CDR3 is CASGLGLAGGPGDTQYF. The DNA for the CDR3 is TGTGCTAGTGGTTTGGGGCTAGCGGGAGGGCCAGGAGATACGCAGTATTTT.

The J gene is TRBJ2-1, the V gene TRBV4-1, with D possibly being TRBD2 (6 bases). The CDR3 contains 13 residues. Germline-derived CDR1 and CDR2 are MGHRA and YSYEKL. V was trimmed by 4 bases and J by 3 bases, leaving 7 bases between them. CDR3 coding DNA: TGCGCCAGCAGCCTGACTAGCTACAATGAGCAGTTCTTC. Translating it yields CASSLTSYNEQFF.

This clone was recorded only once. The chain has TRBV21-1 and TRBJ2-3; the D call of TRBD1 is as the table states it, not checked on the DNA. TRBV21-1 is classified as a pseudogene. There are 16 residues in the CDR3. CDR3 sequence reads: CASTPRKTGRIDTQYF. CDR3 in DNA: TGTGCCAGCACCCCTCGTAAGACAGGGAGGATAGATACGCAGTATTTT.

The chain uses TRBV27 and TRBJ2-3; a weak D match, TRBD2 (6 bases). V shed 0 bases and J shed 2 bases, with 12 bases lying between them. The CDR3 is 16 amino acids. Germline V gene data show CDR1 as MNHEY and CDR2 as SMNVEV (reference sequence). The CDR3 loop is CASSLSGGINTDTQYF. CDR3 nucleotide sequence: TGTGCCAGCAGTTTATCTGGCGGGATCAACACAGATACGCAGTATTTT.

The chain has TRBV27 and TRBJ1-5; 9 nucleotides align to TRBD1. CDR3 length: 14 residues. With 6 bases clipped from V and 6 bases from J, the junction kept 6 bases outside the gene matches. CDR1 and CDR2 (germline): MNHEY, SMNVEV (reference sequence). The CDR3 sequence is CASSEGTGPQPQHF. Here the CDR3 DNA reads TGTGCCAGCAGCGAGGGGACAGGGCCTCAGCCCCAGCATTTT.

The chain combines TRBV19 with TRBJ1-5; no clear D gene. The CDR3 runs to 16 residues. With 2 bases removed from V and 1 base from J, the gap between germline ends came to 12 bases. Germline CDR1 and CDR2: LNHDA and SQIVND (reference sequence). The CDR3 DNA reads as TGTGCCAGTAGTATAAGGGCGCGGGAGAGCAATCAGCCCCAGCATTTT. Residues: CASSIRARESNQPQHF.

The CDR3 region is CASSQDLGAQAVLSYEQYF. The CDR3 DNA sequence: TGCGCCAGCAGCCAAGATTTGGGGGCTCAAGCCGTCCTCTCCTACGAGCAGTACTTC. This rearrangement joins TRBV4-1 to TRBJ2-7, with D tentatively TRBD1 (6 bases). The CDR3 is 19 amino acids. V was clipped by 0 bases and J by 0 bases, with 21 bases between them. Looked up from germline, CDR1 is MGHRA and CDR2 is YSYEKL.

The gene calls are TRBV5-1 and TRBJ1-3; D gene uncertain. Trimming removed 0 bases from V and 1 base from J, with 5 bases in between. CDR3 length: 14 residues. Germline V lookup: CDR1 SGHRS, CDR2 YFSETQ. The CDR3 loop is CASSLEVSGNTIYF. The CDR3 nucleotides read TGCGCCAGCAGCTTGGAGGTGTCTGGAAACACCATATATTTT.

This chain joins TRBV7-2 and TRBJ2-3, with 12 bases fitting TRBD2. The V and J ends lost 5 bases and 3 bases, in that order; junction bases with no gene match: 15. Germline CDR1 and CDR2: SGHTA and FQGNSA. The CDR3 contains 19 residues. CDR3 residues: CASSIRPLTSGGITDTQYF. DNA for the CDR3: TGTGCCAGCAGCATCAGGCCCCTCACTAGCGGGGGGATAACAGATACGCAGTATTTT.

The V gene is TRBV5-4, the J gene TRBJ2-7, with D perhaps assigned TRBD1 or TRBD2 (5 bases each). Germline-derived CDR1 and CDR2 are SGHNT and YYREEE (reference sequence). The CDR3 sequence is 15 residues long. V was cut by 4 bases and J by 4 bases, with 18 bases left in between. The CDR3 protein is CASSLEGTASYEQYF. Written as DNA, the CDR3 is TGTGCCAGCAGCCTCGAGGGGACCGCCTCTTACGAGCAGTACTTC.

The chain couples TRBV6-1 to TRBJ2-3, with D perhaps TRBD2 (6 bases). Germline CDR1 reads MNHNS; CDR2 reads SASEGT. The CDR3 sequence is 15 residues long. Between the trimmed V and J ends, which lost 4 bases and 0 bases, there was a span of 11 bases. The CDR3 spells CASSGITSSTDTQYF. The CDR3 bases are TGTGCCAGCAGTGGCATCACTAGCAGCACAGATACGCAGTATTTT.

This clone was seen a handful of times. J is TRBJ2-7 and V is TRBV10-3, with D uncertain. There are 13 residues in the CDR3. Between the trimmed V and J ends, which lost 5 bases and 4 bases, there was a span of 12 bases. Germline V lookup: CDR1 ENHRY, CDR2 SYGVKD. The CDR3 coding sequence is TGTGCCATCAGTAGCCGGAGCGAATACGAGCAGTACTTC. Translated: CAISSRSEYEQYF.

This clone has a handful of counts. This chain connects TRBV27 to TRBJ2-2; a weak D match, TRBD1 (5 bases). Germline V gene lookup returns CDR1 MNHEY and CDR2 SMNVEV (reference sequence). The CDR3 totals 17 residues. Trimming cost V 6 bases and J 0 bases, with 17 bases left between them. CDR3 sequence: CASSSSVGAANTGELFF. The CDR3, as DNA: TGTGCCAGCAGCTCTTCAGTAGGGGCAGCGAACACCGGGGAGCTGTTTTTT.

This chain joins TRBV25-1 and TRBJ1-4; D is perhaps TRBD1 (5 bases). Trimming took off 3 bases at V and 5 bases at J, with 10 bases between the two ends. The germline V gene encodes CDR1 MGHDK and CDR2 SYGVNS. The CDR3 has 14 residues. CDR3 nucleotide sequence: TGTGCCAGCAGTGACCAGGGTAACAATGAAAAACTGTTTTTT. Residues: CASSDQGNNEKLFF.

The rearrangement joins TRBV5-1 to TRBJ2-7; TRBD1 agrees at 7 bases. The germline CDR1 and CDR2 sequences are SGHRS and YFSETQ. Unmatched junction bases numbered 7, after V lost 2 bases and J lost 2 bases. This CDR3 has 15 amino acids. The CDR3 bases are TGCGCCAGCAGCTTCTCCGGGACAGCGGCCTACGAGCAGTACTTC. It is translated as CASSFSGTAAYEQYF.

The genes are TRBV19 and TRBJ2-1; 12 bases are shared with TRBD2. Germline V gene lookup returns CDR1 LNHDA and CDR2 SQIVND (reference sequence). The J segment lost 9 bases and the V segment lost 8 bases, leaving 11 bases of the junction unmatched. The CDR3 has 15 amino acids. CDR3 protein: CASRTVASGRGEQFF. Written as DNA, the CDR3 is TGTGCCAGTCGTACTGTTGCTAGCGGGAGGGGTGAGCAGTTCTTC.

CDR3 in amino acids: CASSLQGPNYGYTF. CDR3 coding DNA: TGTGCCAGCAGCTTACAGGGACCAAACTATGGCTACACCTTC. This chain connects TRBV7-9 to TRBJ1-2; the D gene is possibly TRBD1 (5 bases). V was pared by 2 bases and J by 2 bases, with 9 bases between. Germline V gene sequence: CDR1 SEHNR, CDR2 FQNEAQ (reference sequence). This CDR3 spans 14 amino acids.